This T cell receptor beta chain comes out of a study of blood T cell repertoires in COVID-19. Study-wide background: Collection of acute and convalescent COVID-19 samples took place in the United States, Italy and Spain.

The data were produced by immunoSEQ multiplex PCR, yet TCRdb's version contains in-frame clones alone and is incomplete. Of 120,000 or so clones listed, over 65% are singletons. Germline trimming cut 2 bases from V and 5 bases from J; bases unmatched to any gene: 4. The CDR3 length is 14 residues. The germline gives CDR1 SGHRS, CDR2 YFSETQ. J is TRBJ2-7 and V is TRBV5-1, with 10 bases aligning to TRBD1. What was sequenced was peripheral blood. The receptor was isolated from a man aged 60 to 75 with acute or convalescent COVID-19. This CDR3 reads CASSFGTGENEQYF. Written as DNA, the CDR3 is TGCGCCAGCAGCTTCGGGACAGGGGAGAACGAGCAGTACTTC.